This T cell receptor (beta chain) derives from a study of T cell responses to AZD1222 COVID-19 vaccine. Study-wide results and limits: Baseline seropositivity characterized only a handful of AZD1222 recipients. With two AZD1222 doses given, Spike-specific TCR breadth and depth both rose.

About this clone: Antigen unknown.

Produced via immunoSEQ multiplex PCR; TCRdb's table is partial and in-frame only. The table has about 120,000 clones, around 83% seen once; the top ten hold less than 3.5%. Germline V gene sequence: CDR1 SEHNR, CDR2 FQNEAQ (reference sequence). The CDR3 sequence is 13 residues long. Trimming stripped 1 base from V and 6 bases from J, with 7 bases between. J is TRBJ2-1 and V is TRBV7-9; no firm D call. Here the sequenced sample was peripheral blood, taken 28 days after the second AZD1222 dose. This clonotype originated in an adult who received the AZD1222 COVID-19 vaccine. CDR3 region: CASSLVVSNEQFF. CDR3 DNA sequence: TGTGCCAGCAGCTTAGTAGTCAGCAATGAGCAGTTCTTC. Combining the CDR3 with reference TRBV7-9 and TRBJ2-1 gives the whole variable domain DTGVSQNPRHKITKRGQNVTFRCDPISEHNRLYWYRQTLGQGPEFLTYFQNEAQLEKSRLLSDRFSAERPKGSFSTLEIQRTEQGDSAMYLCASSLVVSNEQFFGPGTRLTVL.